Below, 15 T cell receptor beta chains from the same sample are listed, as sequenced in a study of blood T cell repertoires in COVID-19. Produced via immunoSEQ multiplex PCR; TCRdb's table is partial and in-frame only. This table has 300,000 or so clones, under 95% appearing once. Specimen: PBMCs or T cells enriched from blood (not recorded which). These receptors were taken from a man between 60 and 70 years old who had recovered from COVID-19.

Here the CDR3 DNA reads TGTGCCAGCAGCCTGGGAGGGGGCCCGAGCCAAGAGACCCAGTACTTC. Translated, it gives CASSLGGGPSQETQYF. The chain employs TRBV5-8 and TRBJ2-5; perhaps D is TRBD1 or TRBD2 (7 bases each). The CDR3 extends over 16 amino acids. Germline V gives CDR1 SGHTS, CDR2 YDEGEE. V lost 4 bases and J lost 1, with 17 bases in between.

The chain couples TRBV28 to TRBJ1-5; a weak D match, TRBD1 (6 bases). CDR3 length equals 15 residues. V was trimmed by 3 bases and J by 0 bases, leaving 9 bases between them. CDR1 and CDR2 (germline): MDHEN, SYDVKM. The CDR3 protein is CASSFLDSSNQPQHF. CDR3 sequence (DNA): TGTGCCAGCAGTTTCCTGGACAGTAGCAATCAGCCCCAGCATTTT.

This clone was observed once. The CDR3: CASSEARGHEQFF. The CDR3 bases are TGTGCCAGCAGTGAAGCCAGGGGGCATGAGCAGTTCTTC. This chain links TRBV6-1 with TRBJ2-1; 8 bases are shared with TRBD1. Looked up from germline, CDR1 is MNHNS and CDR2 is SASEGT. V shed 0 bases and J 8 bases; nucleotides not matched to a gene: 0. This CDR3 region has 13 residues.

V and J are TRBV12-3 or TRBV12-4 and TRBJ2-7, with 9 bases matching TRBD1. V gave up 5 bases and J gave up 5 bases; unmatched junction bases: 4. The CDR3 extends over 13 amino acids. In nucleotides, the CDR3 is TGTGCCAGCAGTCTCCGGGACAGGGACGAGCAGTACTTC. As protein: CASSLRDRDEQYF.

The V call is TRBV28, the J call TRBJ2-3; 7 nucleotides match TRBD2. From germline, CDR1 is MDHEN and CDR2 SYDVKM. The CDR3 is 14 residues long. The J segment lost 2 bases and the V segment lost 7 bases, leaving 6 bases of the junction unmatched. CDR3 loop: CASTNAGVTDTQYF. CDR3 nucleotides: TGTGCCAGCACCAATGCGGGGGTCACAGATACGCAGTATTTT.

The rearrangement links TRBV7-9 to TRBJ2-4; D unclear. The CDR3 extends over 14 amino acids. V lost 5 bases and J 3 bases, leaving 11 bases between the germline ends. Per germline, CDR1 SEHNR and CDR2 FQNEAQ (reference sequence). In DNA, the CDR3 is TGTGCCAGCAGCCGCAATAGAGACAAAAACATTCAGTACTTC. The encoded protein is CASSRNRDKNIQYF.

The gene calls are TRBV2 and TRBJ1-5; no clear D. This CDR3 region has 15 residues. Germline V gene data show CDR1 as SNHLY and CDR2 as FYNNEI. V was trimmed by 6 bases and J by 0 bases, leaving 12 bases between them. In nucleotides, the CDR3 is TGTGCCAGCAGGGGCGCCAGGAATAGCAATCAGCCCCAGCATTTT. Translating gives CASRGARNSNQPQHF.

The V and J genes are TRBV18 and TRBJ1-2; 7 positions match TRBD1. Germline lookup yields CDR1 KGHSH and CDR2 LQKENI. Trimming took 3 bases from V and 4 from J; bases not matched to a gene: 5. The CDR3 runs 14 residues. The CDR3 DNA is TGTGCCAGCTCACCCCCGGGACAGATCTATGGCTACACCTTC. This gives the protein CASSPPGQIYGYTF.

V is TRBV4-1 and J is TRBJ2-1, with TRBD2 identical over 11 bases. CDR1 is MGHRA and CDR2 is YSYEKL in the germline V gene. V dropped 3 bases and J dropped 5; count of bases not matched to a gene: 6. The CDR3 has 16 residues. CDR3 in amino acids: CASSQVAGGRNNEQFF. The CDR3 coding sequence is TGCGCCAGCAGCCAGGTAGCGGGGGGGCGGAACAATGAGCAGTTCTTC.

This chain links TRBV7-3 with TRBJ2-1, with 12 bases that match TRBD2. This CDR3 region has 14 residues. The J segment lost 16 bases and the V segment lost 3 bases, leaving 10 bases of the junction unmatched. Germline CDR1 and CDR2: SGHTA and FQGTGA. CDR3 loop: CASSFGLAGGPLFF. Here the CDR3 DNA reads TGTGCCAGCAGCTTCGGGCTAGCGGGGGGGCCCTTATTCTTC.

V gene TRBV5-1 combines with J gene TRBJ2-7; 9 bases match TRBD1. The CDR3 has 13 amino acids. V gave up 4 bases and J gave up 5 bases; unmatched junction bases: 4. CDR1 and CDR2 (germline): SGHRS, YFSETQ. CDR3 coding DNA: TGCGCCAGCAGCAGGGACAGGGAACACGAGCAGTACTTC. The encoded protein is CASSRDREHEQYF.

This clone has a handful of counts. The CDR3 coding sequence is TGCGCCAGCAGCCAAGGAACAGGGATGCCTTATAATTCACCCCTCCACTTT. Protein product: CASSQGTGMPYNSPLHF. V is TRBV4-1 and J is TRBJ1-6; TRBD1 is a possible D gene (6 bases). The V gene's germline CDR1 is MGHRA and CDR2 YSYEKL. The V end lost 1 base, the J end lost 4 bases, and 14 bases lay between the germline ends. The CDR3 is 17 amino acids.

This chain uses TRBV7-2 with TRBJ2-1; D gene uncertain. There are 14 residues in the CDR3. V was cut by 6 bases and J by 12 bases, with 21 bases left in between. Germline V gene data show CDR1 as SGHTA and CDR2 as FQGNSA. CDR3 DNA sequence: TGTGCCAGCAGTCCCCCACCCCCACAAACCCTGCAGTTCTTC. Protein sequence: CASSPPPPQTLQFF. The entire variable domain, with the rest obtained from reference TRBV7-2 and TRBJ2-1, is as follows: GAGVSQSPSNKVTEKGKDVELRCDPISGHTALYWYRQSLGQGLEFLIYFQGNSAPDKSGLPSDRFSAERTGGSVSTLTIQRTQQEDSAVYLCASSPPPPQTLQFFGPGTRLTVL.

CDR3 protein: CASNRDYGYTF. The CDR3 nucleotides read TGTGCCAGCAACAGGGACTATGGCTACACCTTC. This chain joins TRBV7-9 and TRBJ1-2; tentatively, D is TRBD1 (6 bases). The V end lost 7 bases, the J end lost 3 bases, and 6 bases lay between the germline ends. The CDR3 extends over 11 amino acids. The germline V gene has CDR1 SEHNR and CDR2 FQNEAQ (reference sequence).

For this clone: The same CDR3 is also encoded by other DNA sequences in this sample. V and J are TRBV7-9 and TRBJ1-1; D is possibly TRBD1 (5 bases). This CDR3 comprises 16 residues. Germline V gene sequence: CDR1 SEHNR, CDR2 FQNEAQ (reference sequence). With 6 bases removed from V and 0 bases from J, the gap between germline ends came to 17 bases. CDR3 residues: CASSPRTGVMNTEAFF. Written as DNA, the CDR3 is TGTGCCAGCAGTCCCCGCACAGGTGTTATGAACACTGAAGCTTTCTTT.